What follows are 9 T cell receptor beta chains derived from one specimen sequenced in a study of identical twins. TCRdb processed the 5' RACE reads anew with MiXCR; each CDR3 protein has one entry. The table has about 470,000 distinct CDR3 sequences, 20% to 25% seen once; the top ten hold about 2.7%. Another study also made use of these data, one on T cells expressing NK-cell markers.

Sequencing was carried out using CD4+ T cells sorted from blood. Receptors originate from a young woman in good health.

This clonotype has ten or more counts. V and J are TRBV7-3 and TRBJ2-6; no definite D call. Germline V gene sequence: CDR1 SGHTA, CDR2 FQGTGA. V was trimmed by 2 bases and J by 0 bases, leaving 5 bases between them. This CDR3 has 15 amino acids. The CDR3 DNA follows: TGTGCCAGCAGCTTACCGTCCTCTGGGGCCAACGTCCTGACTTTC. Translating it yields CASSLPSSGANVLTF.

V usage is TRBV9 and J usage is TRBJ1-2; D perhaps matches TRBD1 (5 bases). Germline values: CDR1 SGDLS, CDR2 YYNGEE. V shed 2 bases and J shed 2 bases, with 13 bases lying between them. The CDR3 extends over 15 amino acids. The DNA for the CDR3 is TGTGCCAGCAGCGTCCCGGGGGATCCAAACTATGGCTACACCTTC. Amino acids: CASSVPGDPNYGYTF. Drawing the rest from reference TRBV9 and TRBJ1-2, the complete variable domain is DSGVTQTPKHLITATGQRVTLRCSPRSGDLSVYWYQQSLDQGLQFLIQYYNGEERAKGNILERFSAQQFPDLHSELNLSSLELGDSALYFCASSVPGDPNYGYTFGSGTRLTVV.

The CDR3 loop is CASSLPGASYTQYF. The CDR3, as DNA: TGTGCCAGCAGCTTACCGGGGGCCTCGTATACGCAGTATTTT. The chain recombines TRBV7-6 with TRBJ2-3; the D gene could be TRBD1 or TRBD2 (6 bases each). CDR1 and CDR2 from the germline V gene are SGHVS and FNYEAQ. V shed 2 bases and J shed 7 bases, with 13 bases lying between them. The CDR3 is made up of 14 amino acids.

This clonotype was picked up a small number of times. The CDR3 region is CATAGTARKLFF. The CDR3 coding sequence is TGTGCCACCGCCGGGACAGCACGGAAACTGTTTTTT. This rearrangement joins TRBV12-3 or TRBV12-4 to TRBJ1-4, with 7 bases lining up with TRBD1. V lost 10 bases and J lost 11; bases outside the gene matches: 10. This CDR3 is 12 amino acids long.

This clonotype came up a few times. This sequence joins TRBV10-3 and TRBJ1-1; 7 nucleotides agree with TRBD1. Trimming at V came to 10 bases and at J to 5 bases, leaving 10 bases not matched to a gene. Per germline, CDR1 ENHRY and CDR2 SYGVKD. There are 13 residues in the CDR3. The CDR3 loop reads CATYPSGGTEAFF. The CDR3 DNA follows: TGTGCCACCTACCCCTCAGGGGGAACTGAAGCTTTCTTT.

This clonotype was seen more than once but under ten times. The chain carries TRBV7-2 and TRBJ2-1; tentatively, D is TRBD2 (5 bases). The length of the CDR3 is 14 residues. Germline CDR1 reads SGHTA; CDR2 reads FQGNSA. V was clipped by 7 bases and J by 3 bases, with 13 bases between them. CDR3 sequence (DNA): TGTGCCAGCACCCGGCGAGCGGACTACAATGAGCAGTTCTTC. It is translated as CASTRRADYNEQFF. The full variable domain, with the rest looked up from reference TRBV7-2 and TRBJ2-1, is GAGVSQSPSNKVTEKGKDVELRCDPISGHTALYWYRQSLGQGLEFLIYFQGNSAPDKSGLPSDRFSAERTGGSVSTLTIQRTQQEDSAVYLCASTRRADYNEQFFGPGTRLTVL.

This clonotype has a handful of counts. The CDR3 nucleotides read TGTGCCAGCAGTTTACGCGGGAGGGCCAGGTACGAGCAGTACTTC. It is translated as CASSLRGRARYEQYF. The chain recombines TRBV12-3 or TRBV12-4 with TRBJ2-7; 9 nucleotides agree with TRBD2. The ends lost 2 bases at V and 4 bases at J; junction bases unmatched: 6. The CDR3 contains 15 residues.

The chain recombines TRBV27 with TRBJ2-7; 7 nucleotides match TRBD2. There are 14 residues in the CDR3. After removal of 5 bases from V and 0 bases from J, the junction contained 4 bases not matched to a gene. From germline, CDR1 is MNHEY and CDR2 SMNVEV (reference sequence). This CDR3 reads CASSKRDSSYEQYF. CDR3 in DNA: TGTGCCAGCAGTAAGCGGGACTCCTCCTACGAGCAGTACTTC.

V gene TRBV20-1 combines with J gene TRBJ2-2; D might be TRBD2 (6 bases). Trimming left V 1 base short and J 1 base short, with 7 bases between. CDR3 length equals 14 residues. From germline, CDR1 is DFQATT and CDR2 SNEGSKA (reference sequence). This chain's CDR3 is CSARVSGNTGELFF. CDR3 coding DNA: TGCAGTGCTAGAGTTAGCGGGAACACCGGGGAGCTGTTTTTT.